The sequence of this T cell receptor beta chain was determined in a study of T cells after yellow fever vaccination. The study's findings and limits: Reappearance after the booster was observed for most primary-vaccination clones (roughly 97% CD4, almost 90% CD8). A limited proportion of clonotypes was detected within both the CD4 and CD8 compartments. Abundant clonotypes from the bulk population could have been carried over as contaminants into FACS-sorted repertoires.

Germline-derived CDR1 and CDR2 are MDHEN and SYDVKM. The CDR3 contains 14 residues. Germline trimming cut 3 bases from V and 5 bases from J; bases unmatched to any gene: 4. The study made its TCR cDNA through 5'RACE template switching. That step introduced a universal primer site along with UMIs. In TCRdb, the 5' RACE reads were re-called with MiXCR into one record per CDR3 protein. The repertoire holds approximately 550,000 distinct CDR3 sequences, under 25% seen once, with 13% to 15% in the top ten. This clonotype occurred a few times. Its antigen is not identified. The sequencing used PBMCs, collected 15 days after the yellow fever booster vaccination. The TCR comes from a man aged 25-40 years who received the YFV17D yellow fever vaccine. V and J are TRBV28 and TRBJ2-5, with 9 bases lining up with TRBD1. CDR3 coding DNA: TGTGCCAGCAGTTTGAGACAGGGGGTCGAGACCCAGTACTTC. This sequence encodes CASSLRQGVETQYF.